A selection of T cell receptor beta chains follows, all from one sample in a study of cytotoxic CD8 clonotypes in ibrutinib-treated CLL. Sequencing used immunoSEQ multiplex PCR; TCRdb keeps in-frame clones, though not all of them. This table has 50,000 or so clones, approximately 87% appearing once. The sample here was PBMCs, taken after 24 months of ibrutinib treatment. These receptors were obtained from a human donor with chronic lymphocytic leukemia. CDR3s include the opening cysteine and the closing phenylalanine or tryptophan. Each record gives: clone size, D gene, V gene, J gene, CDR3 protein, CDR3 DNA. D genes are given only for firm matches. Size tells how often a clone was seen (once, few, many) or the class of an expanded clone, and some rows leave it out.

>.|.|TRBV27|TRBJ1-3
CASSITGSSGNTIYF
TGTGCCAGCAGTATCACAGGGAGCTCTGGAAACACCATATATTTT
>.|.|TRBV7-2|TRBJ2-1
CASSFRPGGSPFYNEQFF
TGTGCCAGCAGCTTCAGACCTGGGGGATCACCTTTCTACAATGAGCAGTTCTTC
>.|.|TRBV6-5|TRBJ2-3
CASSLGTGDTQYF
TGTGCCAGCAGTTTGGGGACTGGAGATACGCAGTATTTT
>.|TRBD1|TRBV27|TRBJ2-7
CASSIRGPSYEQYF
TGTGCCAGCAGTATCAGGGGGCCCTCCTACGAGCAGTACTTC
>once|TRBD1|TRBV29-1|TRBJ1-5
CSVADRGSNQPQHF
TGCAGCGTAGCAGACAGGGGGAGCAATCAGCCCCAGCATTTT
>.|.|TRBV2|TRBJ1-4
CASSEVGTDAYEKLFF
TGTGCCAGCAGTGAAGTTGGTACAGATGCTTATGAAAAACTGTTTTTT
>.|TRBD1|TRBV6-5|TRBJ2-7
CASSYRDRGDEQYF
TGTGCCAGCAGTTACCGGGACAGGGGCGACGAGCAGTACTTC
>.|TRBD2|TRBV30|TRBJ2-1
CAWSESAGVYNEQFF
TGTGCCTGGAGTGAGTCAGCGGGGGTGTACAATGAGCAGTTCTTC
>.|TRBD2|TRBV29-1|TRBJ2-1
CSASRPGTSGSLGYNEQFF
TGCAGCGCCAGCAGGCCGGGGACTAGCGGGAGCCTGGGATACAATGAGCAGTTCTTC
>.|.|TRBV4-1|TRBJ1-1
CASSQSGRVGTEAFF
TGCGCCAGCAGCCAATCCGGACGGGTTGGCACTGAAGCTTTCTTT
>.|TRBD1|TRBV19|TRBJ1-5
CASSGTGALNQPQHF
TGTGCCAGTAGTGGGACAGGGGCTTTAAATCAGCCCCAGCATTTT
>.|.|TRBV14|TRBJ2-5
CASSPGFIKETQYF
TGTGCCAGCAGTCCCGGATTTATAAAAGAGACCCAGTACTTC
>.|TRBD1|TRBV18|TRBJ1-1
CASSPKARGQGKTEAFF
TGTGCCAGCTCACCGAAAGCGAGAGGACAGGGAAAAACTGAAGCTTTCTTT
>.|.|TRBV10-3|TRBJ2-1
CAISTVGDEQFF
TGTGCCATCAGTACAGTCGGGGATGAGCAGTTCTTC
>.|.|TRBV6-4|TRBJ2-3
CASSDSSGSGPDTQYF
TGTGCCAGCAGTGACTCTTCCGGTAGTGGGCCAGATACGCAGTATTTT
>.|.|TRBV18|TRBJ2-7
CASSPTTSPGEQYF
TGTGCCAGCTCACCTACGACTAGTCCCGGGGAGCAGTACTTC
>.|.|TRBV9|TRBJ1-4
CASSVPGEKLFF
TGTGCCAGCAGCGTCCCCGGCGAAAAACTGTTTTTT
>.|TRBD1|TRBV6-5|TRBJ1-3
CASSSDRGRKGNTIYF
TGTGCCAGCAGTTCCGACAGGGGGCGGAAAGGAAACACCATATATTTT
>.|.|TRBV7-7|TRBJ1-3
CASSLTLGNTIYF
TGTGCCAGCAGCTTGACTTTAGGAAACACCATATATTTT
>.|TRBD1|TRBV27|TRBJ1-6
CASSPQNKFRDRDWRNGGSPLHF
TGTGCCAGCAGCCCACAGAATAAATTTCGGGACAGGGATTGGCGTAACGGGGGGTCACCCCTCCACTTT
>.|.|TRBV11-3|TRBJ2-7
CASSPQGREFEQYF
TGTGCCAGCAGCCCACAGGGCCGAGAATTCGAGCAGTACTTC
>.|TRBD1|TRBV5-5|TRBJ2-7
CASSEGTGGPYEQYF
TGTGCCAGCAGTGAGGGGACAGGGGGCCCCTACGAGCAGTACTTC
>.|.|TRBV11-2|TRBJ2-3
CASSFGSGTDTQYF
TGTGCCAGCAGCTTCGGCTCAGGCACAGATACGCAGTATTTT
>.|.|TRBV5-4|TRBJ2-3
CASSPENHLTDTQYF
TGTGCCAGCAGCCCTGAGAACCACCTCACAGATACGCAGTATTTT
>.|.|TRBV7-2|TRBJ2-1
CASSLAKSVQDKGFF
TGTGCCAGCAGCTTAGCTAAATCGGTGCAGGACAAGGGGTTCTTC
>.|.|TRBV21-1|TRBJ2-1
CASSKGGNEQFF
TGTGCCAGCAGCAAAGGAGGCAATGAGCAGTTCTTC
>.|TRBD1|TRBV7-8|TRBJ2-1
CASSLRTGADEQFF
TGTGCCAGCAGCTTAAGGACAGGGGCGGATGAGCAGTTCTTC
>.|.|TRBV28|TRBJ2-4
CASSLTGLAKNIQYF
TGTGCCAGCAGTTTAACGGGACTTGCCAAAAACATTCAGTACTTC
>.|.|TRBV15|TRBJ2-5
CATSRDQQTQYF
TGTGCCACCAGCAGAGATCAGCAGACCCAGTACTTC
>few|.|TRBV2|TRBJ2-6
CASSGSSGANVLTF
TGTGCCAGCAGCGGGAGTTCTGGGGCCAACGTCCTGACTTTC
>.|.|TRBV7-2|TRBJ1-5
CASSLQGSNQPQHF
TGTGCCAGCAGCCTACAGGGCTCCAATCAGCCCCAGCATTTT
>.|TRBD1|TRBV28|TRBJ2-2
CASSPGTGTGELFF
TGTGCCAGCAGTCCCGGGACAGGGACCGGGGAGCTGTTTTTT
>.|.|TRBV18|TRBJ2-3
CASSPLGGDFRTDTQYF
TGTGCCAGCTCACCCCTCGGAGGGGATTTTCGCACAGATACGCAGTATTTT
>once|.|TRBV19|TRBJ1-2
CASSSRNSVGYGGYTF
TGTGCCAGTAGTTCCCGCAACTCTGTCGGGTACGGAGGCTACACCTTC